The entry below describes one T cell receptor beta chain. What it recognizes is unknown. The CDR3 sequence is 12 residues long. Trimming removed 9 bases from V and 7 bases from J, with 13 bases in between. Germline assignment: CDR1 SGHRS and CDR2 YFSETQ. These data belong to a study of T cell responses to AZD1222 COVID-19 vaccine. Overall study results and limits: CD4 TCRs associated with vaccination spanned spike, dominating at 160-218 and 743-854. Among AZD1222 vaccinees, only six were seropositive at baseline. White British ancestry dominated among donors, who included more females, and clonal diversity was possibly underestimated.

Generated by immunoSEQ multiplex PCR, the TCRdb table keeps only in-frame clones and is missing some. The profile shows some 150,000 clones, around 86% of them singletons. This clonotype was obtained from an adult who received the AZD1222 COVID-19 vaccine. The chain recombines TRBV5-1 with TRBJ2-2; D remains ambiguous. The source material was peripheral blood, sampled 28 days after the second AZD1222 dose. DNA of the CDR3: TGCGCCACCCAACGTGTGGACGGGGAGCTGTTTTTT. Translation gives CATQRVDGELFF.